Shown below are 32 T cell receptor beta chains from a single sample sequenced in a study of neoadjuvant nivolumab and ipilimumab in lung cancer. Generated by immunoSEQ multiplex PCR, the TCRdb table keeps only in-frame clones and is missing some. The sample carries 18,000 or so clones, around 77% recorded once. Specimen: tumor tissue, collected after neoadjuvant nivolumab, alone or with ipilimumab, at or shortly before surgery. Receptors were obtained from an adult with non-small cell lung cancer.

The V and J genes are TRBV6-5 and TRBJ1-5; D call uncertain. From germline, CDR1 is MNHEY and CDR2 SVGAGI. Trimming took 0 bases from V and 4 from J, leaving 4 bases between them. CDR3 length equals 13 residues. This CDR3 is CASSYSVNQPQHF. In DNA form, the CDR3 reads TGTGCCAGCAGTTACTCAGTGAATCAGCCCCAGCATTTT.

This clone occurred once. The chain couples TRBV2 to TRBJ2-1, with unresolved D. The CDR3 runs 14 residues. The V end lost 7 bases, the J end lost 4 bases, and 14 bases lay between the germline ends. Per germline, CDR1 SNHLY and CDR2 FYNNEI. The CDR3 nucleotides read TGTGCCAGCAATCTAATGGTGACTTACAATGAGCAGTTCTTC. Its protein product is CASNLMVTYNEQFF.

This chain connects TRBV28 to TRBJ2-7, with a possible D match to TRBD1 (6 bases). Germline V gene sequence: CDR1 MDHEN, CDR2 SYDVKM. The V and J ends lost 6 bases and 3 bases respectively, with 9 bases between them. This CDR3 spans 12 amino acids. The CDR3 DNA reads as TGTGCCAGCAGGCAACAGGGCTACGAGCAGTACTTC. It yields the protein CASRQQGYEQYF.

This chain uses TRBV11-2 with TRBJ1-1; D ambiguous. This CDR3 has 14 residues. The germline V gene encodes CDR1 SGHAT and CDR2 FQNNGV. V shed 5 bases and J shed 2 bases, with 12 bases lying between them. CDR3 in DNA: TGTGCCAGCAGCCCCGAGGCAGCCAACACTGAAGCTTTCTTT. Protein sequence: CASSPEAANTEAFF. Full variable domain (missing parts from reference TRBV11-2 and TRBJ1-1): EAGVAQSPRYKIIEKRQSVAFWCNPISGHATLYWYQQILGQGPKLLIQFQNNGVVDDSQLPKDRFSAERLKGVDSTLKIQPAKLEDSAVYLCASSPEAANTEAFFGQGTRLTVV.

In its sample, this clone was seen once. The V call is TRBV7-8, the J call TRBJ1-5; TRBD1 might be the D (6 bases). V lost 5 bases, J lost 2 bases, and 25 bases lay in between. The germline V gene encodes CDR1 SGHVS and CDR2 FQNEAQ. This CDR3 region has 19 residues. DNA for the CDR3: TGTGCCAGCAGCCCACAACCTCTAACCGGGACACGTGGCAATCAGCCCCAGCATTTT. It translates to CASSPQPLTGTRGNQPQHF.

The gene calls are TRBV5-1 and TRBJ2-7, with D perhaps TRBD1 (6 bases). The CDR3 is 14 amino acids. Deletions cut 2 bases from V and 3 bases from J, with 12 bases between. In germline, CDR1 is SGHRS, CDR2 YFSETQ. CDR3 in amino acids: CASSLSGHGYEQYF. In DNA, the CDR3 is TGCGCCAGCAGCTTATCGGGACACGGCTACGAGCAGTACTTC. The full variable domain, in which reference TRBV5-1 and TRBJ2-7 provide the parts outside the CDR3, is KAGVTQTPRYLIKTRGQQVTLSCSPISGHRSVSWYQQTPGQGLQFLFEYFSETQRNKGNFPGRFSGRQFSNSRSEMNVSTLELGDSALYLCASSLSGHGYEQYFGPGTRLTVT.

The CDR3 loop reads CASSLKGRSPSLIEQYF. DNA of the CDR3: TGTGCCAGCAGCTTGAAAGGCAGGTCCCCTTCTCTAATCGAGCAGTACTTC. The V gene is TRBV7-9, the J gene TRBJ2-7; no definite D call. V was pared by 3 bases and J by 6 bases, with 24 bases between. The CDR3 runs 17 residues. Germline CDR1 and CDR2: SEHNR and FQNEAQ (reference sequence).

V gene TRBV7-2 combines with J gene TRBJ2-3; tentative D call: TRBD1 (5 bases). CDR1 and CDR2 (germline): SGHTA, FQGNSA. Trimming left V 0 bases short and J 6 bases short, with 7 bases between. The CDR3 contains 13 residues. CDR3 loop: CASSLAGVDTQYF. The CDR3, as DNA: TGTGCCAGCAGCTTAGCAGGGGTCGATACGCAGTATTTT.

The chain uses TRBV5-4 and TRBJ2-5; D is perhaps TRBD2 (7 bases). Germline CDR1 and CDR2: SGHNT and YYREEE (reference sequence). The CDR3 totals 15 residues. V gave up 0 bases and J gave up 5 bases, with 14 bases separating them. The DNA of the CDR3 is TGTGCCAGCAGCTTGGAAGGGGGGGCGTGGGAGACCCAGTACTTC. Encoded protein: CASSLEGGAWETQYF.

The CDR3 region is CASSPKQGAFIADTQYF. The DNA of the CDR3 is TGTGCCAGCAGCCCAAAACAGGGGGCGTTTATTGCAGATACGCAGTATTTT. The chain is built from TRBV7-8 and TRBJ2-3; 9 nucleotides match TRBD1. Germline V gene sequence: CDR1 SGHVS, CDR2 FQNEAQ. V lost 5 bases to trimming and J lost 4 bases; unmatched junction nucleotides: 13. This CDR3 is built from 17 residues.

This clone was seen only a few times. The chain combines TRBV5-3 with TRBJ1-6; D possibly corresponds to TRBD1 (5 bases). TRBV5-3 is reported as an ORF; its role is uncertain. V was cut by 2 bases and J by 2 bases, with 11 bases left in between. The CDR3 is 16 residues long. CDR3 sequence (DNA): TGTGCCAGAAGCTTTGTTGGGGGAACCTATAATTCACCCCTCCACTTT. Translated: CARSFVGGTYNSPLHF.

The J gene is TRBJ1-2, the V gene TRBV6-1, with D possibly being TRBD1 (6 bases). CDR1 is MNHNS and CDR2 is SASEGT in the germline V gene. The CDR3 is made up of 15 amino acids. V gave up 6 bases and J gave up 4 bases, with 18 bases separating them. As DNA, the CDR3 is TGTGCCAGCAGGGCCGCGGGGGGGCGCGTCTATGGCTACACCTTC. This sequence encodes CASRAAGGRVYGYTF.

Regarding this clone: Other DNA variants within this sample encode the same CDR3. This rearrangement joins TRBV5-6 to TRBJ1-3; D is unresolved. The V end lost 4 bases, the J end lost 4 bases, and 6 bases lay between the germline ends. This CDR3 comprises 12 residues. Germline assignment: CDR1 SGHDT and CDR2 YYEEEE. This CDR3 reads CASSGQGNTIYF. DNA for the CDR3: TGTGCCAGCAGCGGGCAGGGAAACACCATATATTTT. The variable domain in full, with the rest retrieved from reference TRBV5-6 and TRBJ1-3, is DAGVTQSPTHLIKTRGQQVTLRCSPKSGHDTVSWYQQALGQGPQFIFQYYEEEERQRGNFPDRFSGHQFPNYSSELNVNALLLGDSALYLCASSGQGNTIYFGEGSWLTVV.

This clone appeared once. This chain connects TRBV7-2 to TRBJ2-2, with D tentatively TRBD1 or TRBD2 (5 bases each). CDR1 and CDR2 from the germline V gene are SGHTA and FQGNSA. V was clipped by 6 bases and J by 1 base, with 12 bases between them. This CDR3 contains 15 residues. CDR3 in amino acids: CASRRDPMNTGELFF. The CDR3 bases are TGTGCCAGCAGACGGGACCCGATGAACACCGGGGAGCTGTTTTTT.

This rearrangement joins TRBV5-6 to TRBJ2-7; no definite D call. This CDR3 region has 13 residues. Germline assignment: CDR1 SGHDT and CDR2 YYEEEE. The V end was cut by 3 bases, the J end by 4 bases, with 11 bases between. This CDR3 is CASSYGWSYEQYF. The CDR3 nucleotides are TGTGCCAGCAGCTATGGGTGGAGTTACGAGCAGTACTTC.

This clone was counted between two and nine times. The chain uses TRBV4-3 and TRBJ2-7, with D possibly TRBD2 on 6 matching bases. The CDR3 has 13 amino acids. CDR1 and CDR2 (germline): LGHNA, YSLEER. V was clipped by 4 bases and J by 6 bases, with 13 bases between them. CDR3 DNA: TGCGCCAGCAGCCGGGGGGTTGAATTCGAGCAGTACTTC. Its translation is CASSRGVEFEQYF.

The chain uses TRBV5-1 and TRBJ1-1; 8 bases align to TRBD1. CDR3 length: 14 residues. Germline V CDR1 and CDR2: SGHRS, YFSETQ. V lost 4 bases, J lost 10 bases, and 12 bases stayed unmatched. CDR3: CASSLGGTGRAAFF. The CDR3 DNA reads TGCGCCAGCAGCCTGGGTGGGACAGGTCGGGCAGCTTTCTTT.

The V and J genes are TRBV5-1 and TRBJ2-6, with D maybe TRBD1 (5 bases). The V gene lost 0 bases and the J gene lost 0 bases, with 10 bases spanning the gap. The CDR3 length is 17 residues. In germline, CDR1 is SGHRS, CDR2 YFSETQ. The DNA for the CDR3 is TGCGCCAGCAGCTTGGCAAAACAGGTCTCTGGGGCCAACGTCCTGACTTTC. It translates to CASSLAKQVSGANVLTF.

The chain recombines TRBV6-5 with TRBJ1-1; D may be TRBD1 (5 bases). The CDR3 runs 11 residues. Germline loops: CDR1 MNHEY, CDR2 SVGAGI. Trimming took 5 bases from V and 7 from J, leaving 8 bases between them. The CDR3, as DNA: TGTGCCAGCAGTGGACAACGTGAAGCTTTCTTT. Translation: CASSGQREAFF.

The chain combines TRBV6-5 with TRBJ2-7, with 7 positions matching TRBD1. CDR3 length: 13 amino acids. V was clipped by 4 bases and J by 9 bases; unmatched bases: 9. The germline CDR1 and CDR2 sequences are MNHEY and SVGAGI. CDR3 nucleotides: TGTGCCAGCAGTTCCAGGGGGACGGGTGGGCAGTACTTC. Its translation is CASSSRGTGGQYF.

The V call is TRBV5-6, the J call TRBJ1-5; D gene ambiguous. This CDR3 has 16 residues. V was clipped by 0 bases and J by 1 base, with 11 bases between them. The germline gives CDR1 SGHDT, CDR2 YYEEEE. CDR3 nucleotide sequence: TGTGCCAGCAGCTTGGCCGGCGGGAAAAGCAATCAGCCCCAGCATTTT. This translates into CASSLAGGKSNQPQHF. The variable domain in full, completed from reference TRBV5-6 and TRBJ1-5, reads DAGVTQSPTHLIKTRGQQVTLRCSPKSGHDTVSWYQQALGQGPQFIFQYYEEEERQRGNFPDRFSGHQFPNYSSELNVNALLLGDSALYLCASSLAGGKSNQPQHFGDGTRLSIL.

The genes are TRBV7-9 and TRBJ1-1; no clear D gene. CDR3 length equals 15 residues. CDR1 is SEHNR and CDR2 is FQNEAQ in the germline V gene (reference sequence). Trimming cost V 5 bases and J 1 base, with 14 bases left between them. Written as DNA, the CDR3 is TGTGCCAGCAGCCCAATCCGGGGAACGAACACTGAAGCTTTCTTT. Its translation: CASSPIRGTNTEAFF.

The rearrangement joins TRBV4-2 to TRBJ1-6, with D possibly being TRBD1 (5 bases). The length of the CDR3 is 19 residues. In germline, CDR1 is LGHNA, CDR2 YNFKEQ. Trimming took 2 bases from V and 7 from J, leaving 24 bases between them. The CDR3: CASSQRVPSGTRRNSPLHF. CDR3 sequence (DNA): TGTGCCAGCAGCCAACGCGTCCCCTCAGGGACTAGGCGGAATTCACCCCTCCACTTT.

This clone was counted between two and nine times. The CDR3 here is CASSQGTELYNEQFF. Here the CDR3 DNA reads TGCGCCAGCAGCCAAGGGACAGAACTCTACAATGAGCAGTTCTTC. This sequence joins TRBV4-3 and TRBJ2-1; TRBD1 is a possible D gene (6 bases). With 1 base removed from V and 3 bases from J, the gap between germline ends came to 10 bases. CDR1 is LGHNA, CDR2 YSLEER, per germline. The CDR3 spans 15 residues.

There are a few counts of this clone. CDR3 protein: CASSQQANQPQHF. CDR3 coding DNA: TGTGCCAGCTCACAGCAGGCTAATCAGCCCCAGCATTTT. The V call is TRBV18, the J call TRBJ1-5; D unresolved. The CDR3 is made up of 13 amino acids. The germline V and J ends were trimmed by 4 bases and 4 bases, with 8 bases remaining between them. Per the germline V gene, CDR1 is KGHSH and CDR2 is LQKENI.

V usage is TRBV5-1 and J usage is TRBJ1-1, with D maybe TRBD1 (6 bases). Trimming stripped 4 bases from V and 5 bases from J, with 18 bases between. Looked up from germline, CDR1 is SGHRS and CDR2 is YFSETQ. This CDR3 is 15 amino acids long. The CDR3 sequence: CASSTHLKGVTEAFF. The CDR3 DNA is TGCGCCAGCAGCACTCACCTCAAGGGGGTTACTGAAGCTTTCTTT. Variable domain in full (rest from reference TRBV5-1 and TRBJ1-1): KAGVTQTPRYLIKTRGQQVTLSCSPISGHRSVSWYQQTPGQGLQFLFEYFSETQRNKGNFPGRFSGRQFSNSRSEMNVSTLELGDSALYLCASSTHLKGVTEAFFGQGTRLTVV.

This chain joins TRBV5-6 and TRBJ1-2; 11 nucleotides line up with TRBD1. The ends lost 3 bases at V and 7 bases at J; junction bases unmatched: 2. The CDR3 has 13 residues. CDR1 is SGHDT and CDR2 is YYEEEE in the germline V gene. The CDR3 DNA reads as TGTGCCAGCAGCTGGACAGGGGGCGCTGGCTACACCTTC. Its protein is CASSWTGGAGYTF.

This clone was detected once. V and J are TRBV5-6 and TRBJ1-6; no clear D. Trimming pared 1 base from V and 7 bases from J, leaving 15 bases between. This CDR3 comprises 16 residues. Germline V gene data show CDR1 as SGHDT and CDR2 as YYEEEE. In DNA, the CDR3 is TGTGCCAGCAGCTTGAAGCCAGCCCGTGGGAATTCACCCCTCCACTTT. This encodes CASSLKPARGNSPLHF.

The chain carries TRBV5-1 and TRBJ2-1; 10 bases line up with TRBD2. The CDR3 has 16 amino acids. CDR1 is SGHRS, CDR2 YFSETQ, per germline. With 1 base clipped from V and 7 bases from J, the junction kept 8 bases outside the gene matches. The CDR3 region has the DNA TGCGCCAGCAGCTTGCCCAGCGGGGGGGCCGGGAATGAGCAGTTCTTC. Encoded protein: CASSLPSGGAGNEQFF.

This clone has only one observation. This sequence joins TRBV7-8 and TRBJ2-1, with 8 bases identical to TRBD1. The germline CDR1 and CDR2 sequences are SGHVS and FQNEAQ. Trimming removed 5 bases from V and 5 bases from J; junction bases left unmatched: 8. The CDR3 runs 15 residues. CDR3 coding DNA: TGTGCCAGCAGCGTAAGGACAGGGATGGACAATGAGCAGTTCTTC. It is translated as CASSVRTGMDNEQFF.

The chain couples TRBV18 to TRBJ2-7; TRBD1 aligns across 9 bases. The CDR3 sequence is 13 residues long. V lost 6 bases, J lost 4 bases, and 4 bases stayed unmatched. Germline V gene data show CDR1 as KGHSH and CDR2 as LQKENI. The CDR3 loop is CASSSGQGYEQYF. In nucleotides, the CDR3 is TGTGCCAGCTCTTCAGGACAGGGGTACGAGCAGTACTTC.

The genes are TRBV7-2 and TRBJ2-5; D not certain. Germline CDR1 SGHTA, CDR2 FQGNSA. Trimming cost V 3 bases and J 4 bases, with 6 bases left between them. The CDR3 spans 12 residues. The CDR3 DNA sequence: TGTGCCAGCAGCTTCCGCGCAGAGACCCAGTACTTC. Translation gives CASSFRAETQYF.